This paragraph covers one TCR beta chain sequence. These data are taken from a study of blood T cell repertoires in COVID-19. The V gene lost 5 bases and the J gene lost 8 bases, with 12 bases spanning the gap. This CDR3 region has 12 residues. Germline V CDR1 and CDR2: LNHDA, SQIVND (reference sequence). Using immunoSEQ multiplex PCR, the repertoire was profiled, and TCRdb retains in-frame clones only, with some absent. Of roughly 300,000 clones listed, 86% were seen once; the top ten hold about 4.2%. The source material was PBMCs or T cells enriched from blood (not recorded which). The rearrangement uses TRBV19 and TRBJ1-2; D remains unclear. This receptor was taken from a man aged 25-40 years who had recovered from COVID-19. DNA for the CDR3: TGTGCCAGTAGTGCCAGCTCAGGCGGCTACACCTTC. Its protein is CASSASSGGYTF.